This T cell receptor (beta chain) was sequenced during a study of CD8+ T cells in alopecia areata. In the study overall: The study gave treated patients oral tofacitinib at 5 to 10 mg twice daily. Study findings and constraints: Between patients, shared TCR sequences were less clear than in mice. This was possibly due in part to HLA diversity in the patient population. The presence of one nonresponder keeps the tie between baseline CD8+ expansion and response uncertain. Persistence during tofacitinib was seen for many expanded lesional clones in scalp and blood.

The sample's treatment: oral pan-JAK inhibitor, 5-10 mg twice daily. For this clone: Its antigen is undetermined.

cDNA prepared by RNA extraction and subsequent reverse transcription served as the template for sequencing. Clones were read by immunoSEQ multiplex PCR, and TCRdb kept only the in-frame ones, dropping some. The sample records 90,000 or so clones, roughly 46% being singletons. Germline CDR1 WSHSY, CDR2 SAAADI. The V end lost 3 bases, the J end lost 9 bases, and 12 bases lay between the germline ends. The CDR3 is 13 amino acids. The source of this sequence is a human donor with alopecia areata. The V call is TRBV10-2, the J call TRBJ2-1; D ambiguous. Specimen: CD8+ T cells sorted from blood, collected at week 24, from a patient treated with tofacitinib. The CDR3 nucleotides read TGCGCCAGCAGTGATATAGGAGAAAGTGAGCAGTTCTTC. Translating gives CASSDIGESEQFF.